These 17 T cell receptor beta chains were all obtained from the same sample, sequenced in a study of somatic mutations in cytotoxic T cells in rheumatoid arthritis. Profiling relied on immunoSEQ multiplex PCR, and the TCRdb table lists in-frame clones only, not all of them. The sample consists of about 19,000 clones, roughly 85% of them appearing once. What was sequenced was CD8+ T cells sorted from blood. The receptors were gathered from a woman aged 40 to 55 with rheumatoid arthritis.

The chain is built from TRBV5-1 and TRBJ2-1; TRBD2 agrees at 7 bases. V lost 3 bases and J lost 3; bases outside the gene matches: 3. The CDR3 runs 14 residues. CDR1 and CDR2 from the germline V gene are SGHRS and YFSETQ. The CDR3 coding sequence is TGCGCCAGCAGCTCGTCTAGCGGCTACAATGAGCAGTTCTTC. Its protein product is CASSSSSGYNEQFF.

This clone was picked up a small number of times. V usage is TRBV4-1 and J usage is TRBJ1-6; D call uncertain. Trimming removed 1 base at V and 13 bases at J, with 17 bases between. In germline, CDR1 is MGHRA, CDR2 YSYEKL. The CDR3 runs 15 residues. The CDR3 protein is CASSQGQGDLLPLHF. In DNA, the CDR3 is TGCGCCAGCAGCCAAGGTCAAGGAGATTTACTGCCCCTCCACTTT.

The V call is TRBV10-3, the J call TRBJ1-1, with TRBD1 matching 9 bases. This CDR3 is built from 14 residues. From germline, CDR1 is ENHRY and CDR2 SYGVKD. Unmatched junction bases numbered 2, after V lost 5 bases and J lost 1 base. In DNA, the CDR3 is TGTGCCATCAGTTGGGACAGGGAGAACACTGAAGCTTTCTTT. This translates into CAISWDRENTEAFF.

The rearrangement uses TRBV6-5 and TRBJ2-7, with D perhaps TRBD2 (6 bases). This CDR3 has 11 amino acids. V was clipped by 7 bases and J by 4 bases, with 8 bases between them. Germline-derived CDR1 and CDR2 are MNHEY and SVGAGI. CDR3: CASKRGYEQYF. The CDR3, as DNA: TGTGCCAGCAAACGGGGGTACGAGCAGTACTTC.

The chain links TRBV25-1 to TRBJ1-2; D call uncertain. V lost 8 bases and J 3 bases, leaving 7 bases between the germline ends. CDR1 and CDR2 (germline): MGHDK, SYGVNS. The CDR3 sequence is 11 residues long. CDR3 in amino acids: CASLCYYGYTF. The CDR3 DNA follows: TGTGCCAGCCTGTGTTACTATGGCTACACCTTC.

This chain joins TRBV12-5 and TRBJ1-2, with D possibly matching TRBD1 (5 bases). This CDR3 comprises 12 residues. The germline V gene encodes CDR1 LGHNT and CDR2 FRNRAP. V was cut by 5 bases and J by 6 bases, with 10 bases left in between. The CDR3, as DNA: TGTGCTAGTGGTGTACAGGCCAATGGCTACACCTTC. This gives the protein CASGVQANGYTF.

This chain uses TRBV6-5 with TRBJ2-7, with 9 nucleotides matching TRBD1. With V trimmed by 4 bases and J by 3 bases, 4 bases remained unmatched. This CDR3 is 14 amino acids long. From germline, CDR1 is MNHEY and CDR2 SVGAGI. The CDR3 protein is CASSSTGQGYEQYF. DNA for the CDR3: TGTGCCAGCAGTTCCACGGGACAGGGCTACGAGCAGTACTTC.

The gene calls are TRBV5-1 and TRBJ2-7; 7 nucleotides align to TRBD1. The CDR3 is 15 residues long. Germline V lookup: CDR1 SGHRS, CDR2 YFSETQ. V gave up 5 bases and J gave up 7 bases; unmatched junction bases: 15. CDR3 sequence reads: CASSLIPGQLEEQYF. In nucleotides, the CDR3 is TGCGCCAGCAGTCTTATACCGGGACAGTTAGAGGAGCAGTACTTC.

The rearrangement uses TRBV2 and TRBJ2-1; the match to TRBD2 covers 12 bases. Germline V gene lookup returns CDR1 SNHLY and CDR2 FYNNEI. V lost 5 bases to trimming and J lost 4 bases; unmatched junction nucleotides: 3. The CDR3 runs 15 residues. The CDR3 protein is CASSLAGGPYNEQFF. CDR3 nucleotides: TGTGCCAGCAGTCTAGCGGGGGGGCCTTACAATGAGCAGTTCTTC.

V usage is TRBV6-1 and J usage is TRBJ2-7, with D unclear. This CDR3 comprises 17 residues. V lost 0 bases and J lost 0, with 15 bases in between. Germline V CDR1 and CDR2: MNHNS, SASEGT. The CDR3 DNA reads as TGTGCCAGCAGTGAAGCCACCCCCTGGGCTGGCTCCTACGAGCAGTACTTC. It yields the protein CASSEATPWAGSYEQYF.

The chain uses TRBV6-1 and TRBJ2-7; no firm D call. V was pared by 5 bases and J by 3 bases, with 17 bases between. This CDR3 spans 15 amino acids. Germline-derived CDR1 and CDR2 are MNHNS and SASEGT. CDR3 protein: CASSKNEVRNYEQYF. The DNA for the CDR3 is TGTGCCAGCAGTAAAAACGAGGTCCGCAACTACGAGCAGTACTTC.

The chain uses TRBV4-1 and TRBJ2-2; TRBD1 might be the D (6 bases). The V and J ends lost 4 bases and 4 bases respectively, with 19 bases between them. Per germline, CDR1 MGHRA and CDR2 YSYEKL. CDR3 length: 17 amino acids. This CDR3 is CASSRTALRGGTGELFF. CDR3 in DNA: TGCGCCAGCAGCCGGACAGCACTGAGGGGTGGCACCGGGGAGCTGTTTTTT.

The chain is built from TRBV4-2 and TRBJ2-3; D not certain. V was cut by 4 bases and J by 5 bases, with 13 bases left in between. CDR1 is LGHNA, CDR2 YNFKEQ, per germline. The CDR3 consists of 14 residues. The CDR3 DNA is TGTGCCAGCAGCCTTTCGGTAGCCGGAGATACGCAGTATTTT. Translation: CASSLSVAGDTQYF.

The V and J genes are TRBV19 and TRBJ2-7, with D possibly matching TRBD1 (6 bases). V dropped 1 base and J dropped 4 bases, with 8 bases sitting between them. Germline CDR1 LNHDA, CDR2 SQIVND (reference sequence). The CDR3 sequence is 13 residues long. CDR3 sequence: CASSIGRGYEQYF. In DNA, the CDR3 is TGTGCCAGTAGTATAGGAAGGGGGTACGAGCAGTACTTC.

The genes are TRBV6-1 and TRBJ1-1, with D perhaps TRBD1 (6 bases). V was pared by 3 bases and J by 3 bases, with 11 bases between. CDR1 is MNHNS and CDR2 is SASEGT in the germline V gene. CDR3 length: 14 residues. Here the CDR3 reads CASSEAGEHTEAFF. Written as DNA, the CDR3 is TGTGCCAGCAGTGAGGCAGGGGAGCACACTGAAGCTTTCTTT.

V gene TRBV27 combines with J gene TRBJ1-5; no clear D gene. Germline CDR1 reads MNHEY; CDR2 reads SMNVEV (reference sequence). Trimming cost V 8 bases and J 4 bases, with 6 bases left between them. The CDR3 is 11 amino acids. The CDR3, as DNA: TGTGCCAGCGGCCCTAATCAGCCCCAGCATTTT. As protein: CASGPNQPQHF.

The chain uses TRBV5-6 and TRBJ2-7, with 9 bases lining up with TRBD1. Trimming removed 3 bases from V and 3 bases from J; junction bases left unmatched: 4. This CDR3 spans 14 amino acids. CDR1 and CDR2 from the germline V gene are SGHDT and YYEEEE. The DNA for the CDR3 is TGTGCCAGCAGCTGGGGGACAGGGAGCTACGAGCAGTACTTC. Protein sequence: CASSWGTGSYEQYF.